Below are 20 T cell receptor beta chains sequenced from a single sample in a study of T cells after yellow fever vaccination. MiXCR was run by TCRdb on the 5' RACE reads, yielding one entry per CDR3 protein. The profile covers 610,000 or so distinct CDR3 sequences, with 12% appearing a single time and about 15% taken by the ten largest. The sequencing used PBMCs, collected on the day of the yellow fever booster vaccination. These receptors were taken from a man aged 25-45 years who received the YFV17D yellow fever vaccine.

This clonotype has more than one count but fewer than ten. The gene calls are TRBV29-1 and TRBJ2-1; D tentatively reads TRBD1 or TRBD2 (5 bases each). CDR1 is SQVTM and CDR2 is ANQGSEA in the germline V gene. Trimming shortened V by 6 bases and J by 8 bases, and 20 bases separated the two germline ends. This CDR3 comprises 14 residues. The DNA of the CDR3 is TGCAGCGTCGGGACGAAGCCCTTCTCGCATGAGCAGTTCTTC. It is translated as CSVGTKPFSHEQFF.

This clonotype was detected only a few times. This sequence joins TRBV20-1 and TRBJ2-1, with 8 bases lining up with TRBD2. This CDR3 is built from 14 residues. Germline V lookup: CDR1 DFQATT, CDR2 SNEGSKA (reference sequence). The junction had 8 bases not matched to a gene; V was cut back by 6 bases and J by 4 bases. CDR3 amino acids: CSATGLVRYNEQFF. The CDR3 region has the DNA TGCAGTGCCACGGGACTAGTCCGTTACAATGAGCAGTTCTTC.

The chain links TRBV27 to TRBJ1-5, with 7 bases aligning to TRBD1. There are 18 residues in the CDR3. J lost 0 bases, V lost 5 bases, and 13 bases had no gene match. Germline V gene data show CDR1 as MNHEY and CDR2 as SMNVEV (reference sequence). The CDR3 nucleotides read TGTGCCAGCAGTGCCAATTTTCCGGGACAGCTTAGCAATCAGCCCCAGCATTTT. Encoded protein: CASSANFPGQLSNQPQHF.

The table lists this clonotype with a few counts. The chain carries TRBV23-1 and TRBJ2-2, with 9 bases matching TRBD2. TRBV23-1 has ORF status, its function being uncertain. The CDR3 loop spans 16 amino acids. The trim removed 3 bases at V and 3 bases at J, leaving 5 bases unmatched. The DNA of the CDR3 is TGCGCCAGCAGTCATGGCTTAGCGGGAGACACCGGGGAGCTGTTTTTT. Amino acids: CASSHGLAGDTGELFF.

The chain recombines TRBV7-9 with TRBJ2-3; D is unresolved. The V end was cut by 4 bases, the J end by 0 bases, with 17 bases between. Germline V gene data show CDR1 as SEHNR and CDR2 as FQNEAQ (reference sequence). The CDR3 length is 17 residues. CDR3 residues: CASSYFRSASSTDTQYF. Written as DNA, the CDR3 is TGTGCCAGCAGCTATTTCAGGAGCGCATCTAGCACAGATACGCAGTATTTT. Based on the CDR3 plus reference TRBV7-9 and TRBJ2-3, the full variable domain is DTGVSQNPRHKITKRGQNVTFRCDPISEHNRLYWYRQTLGQGPEFLTYFQNEAQLEKSRLLSDRFSAERPKGSFSTLEIQRTEQGDSAMYLCASSYFRSASSTDTQYFGPGTRLTVL.

This clonotype was recorded at least ten times. The chain employs TRBV18 and TRBJ2-5; D is uncertain. Germline-derived CDR1 and CDR2 are KGHSH and LQKENI. V lost 4 bases to trimming and J lost 5 bases, with 17 bases between them. The CDR3 is made up of 15 amino acids. The CDR3 DNA reads TGTGCCAGCTCACGAGTGCAGGCGTTTGAGGAGACCCAGTACTTC. Amino acids: CASSRVQAFEETQYF.

There are a few counts of this clonotype. This chain joins TRBV5-4 and TRBJ2-1, with TRBD2 matching 8 bases. This CDR3 region has 16 residues. Germline-derived CDR1 and CDR2 are SGHNT and YYREEE (reference sequence). Trimming removed 0 bases from V and 6 bases from J; junction bases left unmatched: 8. CDR3 sequence (DNA): TGTGCCAGCAGCTTGGCCAAGACTAGCGCTTTCAATGAGCAGTTCTTC. Translating it yields CASSLAKTSAFNEQFF.

The CDR3 loop reads CASSTPGSVTEAFF. CDR3 coding DNA: TGTGCCAGCAGCACCCCCGGATCGGTCACTGAAGCTTTCTTT. The V gene is TRBV7-3, the J gene TRBJ1-1; D gene ambiguous. Germline loops: CDR1 SGHTA, CDR2 FQGTGA. V gave up 5 bases and J gave up 4 bases, with 14 bases separating them. The CDR3 sequence is 14 residues long.

The V call is TRBV4-1, the J call TRBJ2-2; D possibly corresponds to TRBD1 (6 bases). The CDR3 extends over 16 amino acids. Trimming pared 5 bases from V and 0 bases from J, leaving 13 bases between. Per germline, CDR1 MGHRA and CDR2 YSYEKL. CDR3 protein: CASSFTGTPNTGELFF. CDR3 coding DNA: TGCGCCAGCAGCTTCACCGGGACACCGAACACCGGGGAGCTGTTTTTT.

Concerning this clonotype itself: One end of the junction is discordant with germline, which a read error may explain. The chain employs TRBV29-1 and TRBJ2-2; 11 bases align to TRBD2. This CDR3 has 14 residues. Looked up from germline, CDR1 is SQVTM and CDR2 is ANQGSEA. DNA of the CDR3: TGCAGCGTTACGACTAGCGGGAACGCCGGGGAGCTGTTTTTT. It yields the protein CSVTTSGNAGELFF.

The table lists this clonotype with a few counts. The J gene is TRBJ1-4, the V gene TRBV12-3 or TRBV12-4, with unresolved D. This CDR3 has 13 residues. V was cut by 1 base and J by 8 bases, with 8 bases left in between. The CDR3 loop is CASSLDNREKLFF. CDR3 coding DNA: TGTGCCAGCAGTTTAGATAATAGAGAAAAACTGTTTTTT.

A few counts support this clonotype. The chain is built from TRBV27 and TRBJ1-1, with D hard to call. Germline loops: CDR1 MNHEY, CDR2 SMNVEV (reference sequence). V dropped 6 bases and J dropped 5 bases, with 16 bases sitting between them. The CDR3 runs to 14 residues. The CDR3: CASSRDRSGTEAFF. DNA of the CDR3: TGTGCCAGCAGCAGAGACCGCTCGGGGACTGAAGCTTTCTTT.

This clonotype came up a few times. The chain's CDR3 is CASSLWIRRGNTEAFF. CDR3 DNA sequence: TGTGCCAGCAGCTTATGGATCCGCAGGGGAAACACTGAAGCTTTCTTT. The chain uses TRBV11-2 and TRBJ1-1; a possible D gene is TRBD1 (6 bases). This CDR3 is built from 16 residues. Germline V gives CDR1 SGHAT, CDR2 FQNNGV. With 2 bases removed from V and 2 bases from J, the gap between germline ends came to 15 bases.

This clonotype was detected only a few times. The chain joins TRBV9 to TRBJ2-2, with 8 bases identical to TRBD2. J gave up 2 bases and V 6 bases, and 18 bases lay outside the gene matches. This CDR3 has 19 residues. Germline loops: CDR1 SGDLS, CDR2 YYNGEE. CDR3 residues: CASNLTPYGSGSNTGELFF. The CDR3 DNA is TGTGCCAGCAACTTAACCCCCTACGGAAGCGGGAGTAACACCGGGGAGCTGTTTTTT.

This clonotype was detected only a few times. The chain couples TRBV7-3 to TRBJ2-1; D ambiguous. This CDR3 spans 15 amino acids. Germline lookup yields CDR1 SGHTA and CDR2 FQGTGA. Trimming shortened V by 5 bases and J by 0 bases, and 11 bases separated the two germline ends. DNA of the CDR3: TGTGCCAGCAGCCTTGACTCTTACTCCTACAATGAGCAGTTCTTC. Translated: CASSLDSYSYNEQFF.

The chain's CDR3 is CSATDRVSSYEQYF. CDR3 DNA sequence: TGCAGTGCCACCGACAGGGTGAGCTCCTACGAGCAGTACTTC. The rearrangement uses TRBV20-1 and TRBJ2-7; 7 bases align to TRBD1. The J segment lost 0 bases and the V segment lost 6 bases, leaving 8 bases of the junction unmatched. The germline V gene encodes CDR1 DFQATT and CDR2 SNEGSKA (reference sequence). This CDR3 contains 14 residues.

The chain combines TRBV6-1 with TRBJ2-1; TRBD2 aligns across 9 bases. This CDR3 spans 16 amino acids. V gave up 6 bases and J gave up 10 bases; unmatched junction bases: 16. Germline CDR1 and CDR2: MNHNS and SASEGT. The CDR3 region is CASSGRVAGVSEEQFF. In DNA form, the CDR3 reads TGTGCCAGCAGCGGACGGGTAGCGGGAGTTTCAGAGGAGCAGTTCTTC.

This clonotype has a count of ten or more. The chain uses TRBV14 and TRBJ2-5; D unclear. Trimming removed 0 bases at V and 7 bases at J, with 15 bases between. This CDR3 is built from 15 residues. Germline V CDR1 and CDR2: SGHDN, FVKESK. The CDR3 DNA sequence: TGTGCCAGCAGCCAAGATGGACCCCCCGGTAGGACCCAGTACTTC. As protein: CASSQDGPPGRTQYF.

This chain links TRBV15 with TRBJ2-7; D may be TRBD1 (6 bases). Germline CDR1 LNHNV, CDR2 YYDKDF (reference sequence). The ends were cut back, 0 bases at V and 6 bases at J, with 15 bases in the middle. The CDR3 contains 15 residues. CDR3 region: CATSRDVTGGLEQYF. The CDR3 DNA sequence: TGTGCCACCAGCAGAGATGTGACAGGAGGACTCGAGCAGTACTTC.

This chain uses TRBV6-1 with TRBJ2-1; D unclear. Trimming left V 3 bases short and J 0 bases short, with 12 bases between. The CDR3 length is 16 residues. Germline assignment: CDR1 MNHNS and CDR2 SASEGT. Here the CDR3 reads CASSDLALSSYNEQFF. The CDR3 DNA is TGTGCCAGCAGTGATTTAGCTCTGAGCTCCTACAATGAGCAGTTCTTC.